This is a list of T cell receptor beta chains from one sample in a study of cytomegalovirus exposure and HLA in healthy donors. Using immunoSEQ multiplex PCR, the repertoire was profiled, and TCRdb retains in-frame clones only, with some absent. The repertoire holds about 170,000 clones, with approximately 71% as singletons. The sequenced sample was PBMCs. The source is a girl aged 5 to 17 in good health and CMV-seronegative. The CDR3 runs from the conserved cysteine through the conserved F or W. Fields, in order: D gene, V gene, J gene, clone size, CDR3 protein, CDR3 DNA. A D gene is named only where the DNA matches it firmly. Clone sizes are given selectively: once, few, many, or a class where the clone is expanded.

d_gene: TRBD2
v_gene: TRBV5-6
j_gene: TRBJ2-1
abundance: NA
CDR3aa: CASSLTRGTSEAYNEQFF
CDR3nt: TGTGCCAGCAGCTTAACCCGGGGAACTAGCGAGGCCTACAATGAGCAGTTCTTC

d_gene: TRBD1
v_gene: TRBV4-1
j_gene: TRBJ1-5
abundance: few
CDR3aa: CASSQDLIGGRQPQHF
CDR3nt: TGCGCCAGCAGCCAAGATCTTATAGGGGGCCGGCAGCCCCAGCATTTT

d_gene: NA
v_gene: TRBV6-1
j_gene: TRBJ1-1
abundance: NA
CDR3aa: CASSPPLERTEAFF
CDR3nt: TGTGCCAGCAGTCCCCCCCTGGAGAGGACTGAAGCTTTCTTT

d_gene: TRBD1
v_gene: TRBV6-5
j_gene: TRBJ1-2
abundance: NA
CDR3aa: CASSLTPGGTYGYTF
CDR3nt: TGTGCCAGCAGCCTAACACCAGGGGGCACTTATGGCTACACCTTC

d_gene: NA
v_gene: TRBV6-5
j_gene: TRBJ1-2
abundance: NA
CDR3aa: CASSSSLQGVYGYTF
CDR3nt: TGTGCCAGCAGTTCATCCCTACAGGGAGTCTATGGCTACACCTTC

d_gene: NA
v_gene: TRBV30
j_gene: TRBJ1-5
abundance: NA
CDR3aa: CAWSVRDLSQPQHF
CDR3nt: TGTGCCTGGAGCGTACGAGATTTAAGTCAGCCCCAGCATTTT

d_gene: NA
v_gene: TRBV19
j_gene: TRBJ1-1
abundance: NA
CDR3aa: CASSHTGFVSEAFF
CDR3nt: TGTGCCAGTAGTCACACAGGGTTTGTATCAGAAGCTTTCTTT

d_gene: TRBD1
v_gene: TRBV19
j_gene: TRBJ1-1
abundance: few
CDR3aa: CASSIFQGGTEAFF
CDR3nt: TGTGCCAGTAGTATATTTCAGGGGGGTACTGAAGCTTTCTTT

d_gene: NA
v_gene: TRBV13
j_gene: TRBJ2-5
abundance: NA
CDR3aa: CASSLGRGRQETQYF
CDR3nt: TGTGCCAGCAGCTTAGGCCGGGGTCGCCAAGAGACCCAGTACTTC

d_gene: NA
v_gene: TRBV5-1
j_gene: TRBJ2-1
abundance: few
CDR3aa: CASSLGQSNEQFF
CDR3nt: TGCGCCAGCAGCTTGGGACAGAGCAATGAGCAGTTCTTC

d_gene: NA
v_gene: TRBV6-1
j_gene: TRBJ1-2
abundance: NA
CDR3aa: CASSEAVSYGYTF
CDR3nt: TGTGCCAGCAGTGAAGCAGTCAGCTATGGCTACACCTTC

d_gene: NA
v_gene: TRBV7-7
j_gene: TRBJ2-5
abundance: NA
CDR3aa: CASSFRLDEETQYF
CDR3nt: TGTGCCAGCAGCTTTAGACTAGACGAAGAGACCCAGTACTTC

d_gene: NA
v_gene: TRBV7-2
j_gene: TRBJ2-2
abundance: NA
CDR3aa: CASSLILAGELFF
CDR3nt: TGTGCCAGCAGCTTAATCCTTGCCGGGGAGCTGTTTTTT

d_gene: TRBD1
v_gene: TRBV5-6
j_gene: TRBJ1-5
abundance: NA
CDR3aa: CASSGTGTIDRNQPQHF
CDR3nt: TGTGCCAGCTCCGGGACAGGGACAATTGATCGCAATCAGCCCCAGCATTTT

d_gene: TRBD1
v_gene: TRBV29-1
j_gene: TRBJ2-7
abundance: NA
CDR3aa: CSVEGRQGSYEQYF
CDR3nt: TGCAGCGTTGAGGGACGACAGGGTTCCTACGAGCAGTACTTC

d_gene: NA
v_gene: TRBV6-5
j_gene: TRBJ1-1
abundance: NA
CDR3aa: CASRRVNTEAFF
CDR3nt: TGTGCCTCACGCAGGGTGAACACTGAAGCTTTCTTT

d_gene: NA
v_gene: TRBV11-2
j_gene: TRBJ1-2
abundance: NA
CDR3aa: CASSLSGTGSIYGYTF
CDR3nt: TGTGCCAGCAGCTTAAGTGGCACAGGATCGATCTATGGCTACACCTTC

d_gene: NA
v_gene: TRBV5-4
j_gene: TRBJ2-7
abundance: NA
CDR3aa: CAISAGNSYEQYF
CDR3nt: TGTGCCATCTCGGCGGGGAACTCCTACGAGCAGTACTTC

d_gene: NA
v_gene: TRBV30
j_gene: TRBJ1-5
abundance: few
CDR3aa: CAWSVWGRGGNQPQHF
CDR3nt: TGTGCCTGGAGTGTTTGGGGCAGGGGAGGGAATCAGCCCCAGCATTTT

d_gene: NA
v_gene: TRBV27
j_gene: TRBJ1-1
abundance: few
CDR3aa: CASSLSGGAVNTEAFF
CDR3nt: TGTGCCAGCAGTTTATCGGGCGGGGCAGTGAACACTGAAGCTTTCTTT

d_gene: NA
v_gene: TRBV7-8
j_gene: TRBJ1-1
abundance: NA
CDR3aa: CASSLLRVNTEAFF
CDR3nt: TGTGCCAGCAGCTTATTACGGGTGAACACTGAAGCTTTCTTT

d_gene: TRBD1
v_gene: TRBV6-4
j_gene: TRBJ1-6
abundance: NA
CDR3aa: CASSQGGAGNSPLHF
CDR3nt: TGTGCCAGCAGCCAGGGGGGAGCAGGGAATTCACCCCTCCACTTT

d_gene: TRBD1
v_gene: TRBV15
j_gene: TRBJ1-2
abundance: NA
CDR3aa: CATSREGGFSGYTF
CDR3nt: TGTGCCACCAGCAGAGAAGGGGGCTTCTCAGGCTACACCTTC

d_gene: NA
v_gene: TRBV5-1
j_gene: TRBJ1-1
abundance: few
CDR3aa: CASSLQGNTEAFF
CDR3nt: TGCGCCAGCAGCTTACAGGGGAACACTGAAGCTTTCTTT

d_gene: TRBD1
v_gene: TRBV6-1
j_gene: TRBJ2-7
abundance: NA
CDR3aa: CASSSPGQGYYEQYF
CDR3nt: TGTGCCAGCAGTTCACCGGGACAGGGCTACTACGAGCAGTACTTC

d_gene: NA
v_gene: TRBV7-9
j_gene: TRBJ1-3
abundance: NA
CDR3aa: CASSPNRVGNTIYF
CDR3nt: TGTGCCAGCAGCCCGAACAGGGTTGGAAACACCATATATTTT

d_gene: NA
v_gene: TRBV2
j_gene: TRBJ1-1
abundance: NA
CDR3aa: CASSGGRGTEAFF
CDR3nt: TGTGCCAGCAGTGGTGGCAGGGGTACTGAAGCTTTCTTT

d_gene: TRBD2
v_gene: TRBV5-1
j_gene: TRBJ2-1
abundance: NA
CDR3aa: CASSFTGTNVNEQFF
CDR3nt: TGCGCCAGCAGCTTCACCGGGACTAACGTCAATGAGCAGTTCTTC

d_gene: TRBD1
v_gene: TRBV5-1
j_gene: TRBJ1-2
abundance: NA
CDR3aa: CASSTGTGYRYTF
CDR3nt: TGCGCCAGCAGCACCGGGACAGGCTATCGCTACACCTTC

d_gene: TRBD1
v_gene: TRBV11-1
j_gene: TRBJ2-7
abundance: few
CDR3aa: CASSLAAGTDLSYEQYF
CDR3nt: TGTGCCAGCAGCTTAGCAGCCGGGACAGACCTTTCCTACGAGCAGTACTTC

d_gene: NA
v_gene: TRBV30
j_gene: TRBJ2-1
abundance: few
CDR3aa: CAWTRDGSSYNEQFF
CDR3nt: TGTGCCTGGACCCGGGACGGGAGCTCCTACAATGAGCAGTTCTTC

d_gene: NA
v_gene: TRBV6-5
j_gene: TRBJ2-1
abundance: NA
CDR3aa: CASSYVGQLHNEQFF
CDR3nt: TGTGCCAGCAGTTACGTAGGACAGCTACACAATGAGCAGTTCTTC

d_gene: NA
v_gene: TRBV6-5
j_gene: TRBJ1-3
abundance: NA
CDR3aa: CASSNTGNTIYF
CDR3nt: TGTGCCAGCAGTAATACTGGAAACACCATATATTTT

d_gene: TRBD1
v_gene: TRBV6-6
j_gene: TRBJ2-3
abundance: once
CDR3aa: CASGGGTGVADTQYF
CDR3nt: TGTGCCAGCGGAGGAGGGACAGGGGTTGCAGATACGCAGTATTTT

d_gene: NA
v_gene: TRBV18
j_gene: TRBJ1-2
abundance: NA
CDR3aa: CASSPDNNYGYTF
CDR3nt: TGTGCCAGCTCACCGGACAATAACTATGGCTACACCTTC

d_gene: NA
v_gene: TRBV4-1
j_gene: TRBJ1-1
abundance: NA
CDR3aa: CASSQTRTGEAFF
CDR3nt: TGCGCCAGCAGCCAGACTCGCACAGGTGAAGCTTTCTTT

d_gene: NA
v_gene: TRBV19
j_gene: TRBJ2-7
abundance: NA
CDR3aa: CASSIVRGATYEQYF
CDR3nt: TGTGCCAGTAGTATAGTTCGGGGTGCCACCTACGAGCAGTACTTC

d_gene: TRBD2
v_gene: TRBV6-1
j_gene: TRBJ2-7
abundance: NA
CDR3aa: CASSEARLAGYEQYF
CDR3nt: TGTGCCAGCAGTGAAGCGAGACTAGCGGGCTACGAGCAGTACTTC

d_gene: NA
v_gene: TRBV30
j_gene: TRBJ2-7
abundance: few
CDR3aa: CAWSVAAYEQYF
CDR3nt: TGTGCCTGGAGTGTAGCGGCCTACGAGCAGTACTTC

d_gene: TRBD1
v_gene: TRBV7-9
j_gene: TRBJ1-2
abundance: NA
CDR3aa: CASSLSRGDGYTF
CDR3nt: TGTGCCAGCAGCTTAAGCAGGGGGGATGGCTACACCTTC

d_gene: TRBD2
v_gene: TRBV2
j_gene: TRBJ2-5
abundance: NA
CDR3aa: CASSELAGGQYF
CDR3nt: TGTGCCAGCAGTGAGCTTGCGGGGGGGCAGTACTTC

d_gene: TRBD2
v_gene: TRBV10-1
j_gene: TRBJ2-5
abundance: NA
CDR3aa: CASSRDYEETQYF
CDR3nt: TGCGCCAGCAGTCGGGACTACGAAGAGACCCAGTACTTC

d_gene: TRBD1
v_gene: TRBV19
j_gene: TRBJ1-1
abundance: NA
CDR3aa: CASSIGDRPNTEAFF
CDR3nt: TGTGCCAGTAGTATTGGGGACAGACCGAACACTGAAGCTTTCTTT

d_gene: TRBD1
v_gene: TRBV18
j_gene: TRBJ1-1
abundance: NA
CDR3aa: CASSPQGEATEAFF
CDR3nt: TGTGCCAGCTCACCGCAGGGGGAAGCAACTGAAGCTTTCTTT

d_gene: TRBD1
v_gene: TRBV7-8
j_gene: TRBJ1-6
abundance: few
CDR3aa: CASSLAGQGNSPLHF
CDR3nt: TGTGCCAGCAGCTTAGCGGGACAGGGTAATTCACCCCTCCACTTT

d_gene: TRBD1
v_gene: TRBV30
j_gene: TRBJ2-7
abundance: NA
CDR3aa: CAWSVLRDRWSYEQYF
CDR3nt: TGTGCCTGGAGTGTACTAAGGGACAGGTGGTCCTACGAGCAGTACTTC

d_gene: NA
v_gene: TRBV27
j_gene: TRBJ2-7
abundance: few
CDR3aa: CASSLGFRGGASSYEQYF
CDR3nt: TGTGCCAGCAGTTTAGGGTTTCGGGGCGGGGCGAGCTCCTACGAGCAGTACTTC

d_gene: NA
v_gene: TRBV2
j_gene: TRBJ2-1
abundance: few
CDR3aa: CASRLAGEPYNEQFF
CDR3nt: TGTGCCAGCAGGCTCGCCGGGGAGCCCTACAATGAGCAGTTCTTC

d_gene: TRBD1
v_gene: TRBV6-1
j_gene: TRBJ1-4
abundance: NA
CDR3aa: CASMYTGTGWGKLFF
CDR3nt: TGTGCCAGCATGTATACCGGGACAGGGTGGGGAAAACTGTTTTTT